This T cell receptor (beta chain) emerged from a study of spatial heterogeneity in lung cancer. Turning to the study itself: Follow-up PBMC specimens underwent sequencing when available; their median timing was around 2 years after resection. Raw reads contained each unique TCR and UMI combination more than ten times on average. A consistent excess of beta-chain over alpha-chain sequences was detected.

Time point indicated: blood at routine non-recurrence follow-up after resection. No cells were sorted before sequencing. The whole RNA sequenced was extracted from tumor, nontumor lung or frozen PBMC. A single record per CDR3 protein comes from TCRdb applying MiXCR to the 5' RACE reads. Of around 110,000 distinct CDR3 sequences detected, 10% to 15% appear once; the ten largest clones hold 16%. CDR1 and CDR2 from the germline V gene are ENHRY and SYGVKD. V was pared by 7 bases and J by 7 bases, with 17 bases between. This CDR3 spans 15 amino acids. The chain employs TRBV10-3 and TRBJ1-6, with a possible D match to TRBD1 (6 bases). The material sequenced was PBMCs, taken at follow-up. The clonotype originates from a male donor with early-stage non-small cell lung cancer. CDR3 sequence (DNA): TGTGCCATCAAGGGGACATTTGTACTAAATTCACCCCTCCACTTT. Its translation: CAIKGTFVLNSPLHF.